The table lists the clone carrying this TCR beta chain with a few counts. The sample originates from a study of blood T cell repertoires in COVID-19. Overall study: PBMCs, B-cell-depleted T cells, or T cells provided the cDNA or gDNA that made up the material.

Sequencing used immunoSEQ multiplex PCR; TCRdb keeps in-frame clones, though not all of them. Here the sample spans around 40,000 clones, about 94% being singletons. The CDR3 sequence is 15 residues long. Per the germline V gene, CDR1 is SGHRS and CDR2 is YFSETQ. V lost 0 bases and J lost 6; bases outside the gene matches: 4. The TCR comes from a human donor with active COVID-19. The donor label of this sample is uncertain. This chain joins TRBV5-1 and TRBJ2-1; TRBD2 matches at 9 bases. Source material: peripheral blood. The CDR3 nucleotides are TGCGCCAGCAGCTTGGCCGGGACTAGCAGCAATGAGCAGTTCTTC. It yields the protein CASSLAGTSSNEQFF.